This TCR beta chain was sequenced during a study of identical twins. From the 5' RACE reads, TCRdb called clonotypes with MiXCR, one entry per CDR3 protein. The sample shows fewer than 250,000 distinct CDR3 sequences, 6.5% to 9% of them seen only once. In regard to this clonotype: No antigen is known for it.

There are 15 residues in the CDR3. Per the germline V gene, CDR1 is KGHDR and CDR2 is SFDVKD. V lost 4 bases and J lost 3, with 15 bases in between. Broader study findings: Models predicted less out-of-frame TCR alpha sharing in monozygotic twins than was found.

These data also formed part of another study, on yellow fever vaccine responses in identical twins.

This receptor was identified in a woman younger than 30 in good health. J is TRBJ2-7 and V is TRBV24-1, with D possibly being TRBD1 (6 bases). Input material: CD8+ T cells sorted from blood. The CDR3 sequence is CATSETGSGFYEQYF. The CDR3, as DNA: TGTGCCACCAGTGAAACAGGGAGCGGTTTCTACGAGCAGTACTTC.